According to its frequency, the clone carrying this T cell receptor (beta chain) is medium-sized. Its specificity is unknown. The record originates from a study of T cells expressing NK-cell markers. Overall study context: Each TCR beta repertoire originated in sorted T cells that were CD3+CD56+NKG2C+, CD3+CD56+NKG2C- or CD3+CD56-NKG2C+. Seven of the eight sequenced donors were classified as HCMV-seropositive, and one was classified as seronegative.

TCRdb processed the 5' RACE reads again and assigns one entry to each CDR3 protein, with no DNA. The clone table shows about 5,000 distinct CDR3 sequences, with the ten largest holding less than 65%. Study-wide points: Where a handful of donors were concerned, these clonotypes also led the CD3+CD56-NKG2C+ fraction.

Material: blood T cells: a sorted CD56 or NKG2C T cell subset, CD4+ or CD8+ T cells, or bulk PBMC T cells (not recorded which). This clonotype was obtained from a man between 18 and 29 years old in good health.

CDR3 region: CSARDGQDTGELFF. The V gene is TRBV20-1, the J gene TRBJ2-2; TCRdb's D call of TRBD1 is untestable without DNA. This CDR3 has 14 residues. CDR1 DFQATT and CDR2 SNEGSKA come from the germline V gene (reference sequence).